What follows is one T cell receptor (beta chain) and its context. Its cognate antigen is unknown. The entry originates in a study of cytomegalovirus exposure and HLA in healthy donors. Primers for the PCR totalled 60 Vbeta and 13 Jbeta. TCRdb's copy holds only in-frame clones and misses some; the assay was immunoSEQ multiplex PCR. The profile covers 100,000 to 150,000 clones, with around three quarters appearing a single time and approximately 1.7% taken by the ten largest. General study results and limits: High specificity and sensitivity for cytomegalovirus status were reported for the classifier.

Germline V lookup: CDR1 SGHRS, CDR2 YFSETQ. The CDR3 runs to 15 residues. The J segment lost 2 bases and the V segment lost 4 bases, leaving 7 bases of the junction unmatched. J is TRBJ2-7 and V is TRBV5-1, with 9 bases that match TRBD1. The specimen sequenced was PBMCs. This receptor was identified in a woman between 50 and 59 years old in good health and CMV-seronegative. The CDR3 reads CASSPQGAHTYEQYF. CDR3 DNA sequence: TGCGCCAGCAGCCCACAGGGGGCCCATACCTACGAGCAGTACTTC.